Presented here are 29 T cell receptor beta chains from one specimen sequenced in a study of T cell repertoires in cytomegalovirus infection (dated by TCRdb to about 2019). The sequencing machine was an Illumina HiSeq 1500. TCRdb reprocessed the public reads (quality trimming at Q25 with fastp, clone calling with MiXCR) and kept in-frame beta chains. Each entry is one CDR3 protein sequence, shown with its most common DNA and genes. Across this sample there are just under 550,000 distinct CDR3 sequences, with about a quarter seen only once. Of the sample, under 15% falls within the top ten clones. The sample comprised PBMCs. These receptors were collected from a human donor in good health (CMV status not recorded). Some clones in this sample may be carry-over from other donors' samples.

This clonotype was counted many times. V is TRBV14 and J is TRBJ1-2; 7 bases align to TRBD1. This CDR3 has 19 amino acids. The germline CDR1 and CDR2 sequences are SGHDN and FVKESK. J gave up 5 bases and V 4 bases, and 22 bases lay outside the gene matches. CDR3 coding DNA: TGTGCCAGCAGCCCCATAGGAGACAGGGAAACTCGAGATGGTTATGGCTACACCTTC. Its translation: CASSPIGDRETRDGYGYTF. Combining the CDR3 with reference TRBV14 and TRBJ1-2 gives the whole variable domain EAGVTQFPSHSVIEKGQTVTLRCDPISGHDNLYWYRRVMGKEIKFLLHFVKESKQDESGMPNNRFLAERTGGTYSTLKVQPAELEDSGVYFCASSPIGDRETRDGYGYTFGSGTRLTVV.

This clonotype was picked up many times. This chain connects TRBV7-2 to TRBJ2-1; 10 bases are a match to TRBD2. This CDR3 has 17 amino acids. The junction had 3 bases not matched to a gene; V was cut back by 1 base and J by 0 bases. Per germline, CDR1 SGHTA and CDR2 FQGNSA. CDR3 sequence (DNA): TGTGCCAGCAGCTTAGTGTCTAGCGGGAGCTCCTACAATGAGCAGTTCTTC. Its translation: CASSLVSSGSSYNEQFF.

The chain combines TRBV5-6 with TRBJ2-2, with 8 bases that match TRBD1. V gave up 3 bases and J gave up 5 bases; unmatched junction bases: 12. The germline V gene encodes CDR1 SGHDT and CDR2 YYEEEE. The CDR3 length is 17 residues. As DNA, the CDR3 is TGTGCCAGCAGCTACGGGACAGGTTCGTTTGGAACCGGGGAGCTGTTTTTT. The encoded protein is CASSYGTGSFGTGELFF. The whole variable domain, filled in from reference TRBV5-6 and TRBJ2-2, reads DAGVTQSPTHLIKTRGQQVTLRCSPKSGHDTVSWYQQALGQGPQFIFQYYEEEERQRGNFPDRFSGHQFPNYSSELNVNALLLGDSALYLCASSYGTGSFGTGELFFGEGSRLTVL.

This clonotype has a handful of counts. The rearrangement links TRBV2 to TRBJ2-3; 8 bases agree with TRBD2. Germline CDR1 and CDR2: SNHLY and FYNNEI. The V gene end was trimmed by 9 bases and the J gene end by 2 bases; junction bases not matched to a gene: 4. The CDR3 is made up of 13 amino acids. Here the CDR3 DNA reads TGTGCCAGTAAGCGGGAGAACACAGATACGCAGTATTTT. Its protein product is CASKRENTDTQYF.

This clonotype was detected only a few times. The CDR3 DNA reads as TGTGCCAGCACCAGGACTAGCGGGAAGAATGAGCAGTTCTTC. Residues: CASTRTSGKNEQFF. V usage is TRBV12-3 or TRBV12-4 and J usage is TRBJ2-1, with 12 nucleotides matching TRBD2. V gave up 7 bases and J gave up 7 bases; unmatched junction bases: 5. This CDR3 has 14 residues.

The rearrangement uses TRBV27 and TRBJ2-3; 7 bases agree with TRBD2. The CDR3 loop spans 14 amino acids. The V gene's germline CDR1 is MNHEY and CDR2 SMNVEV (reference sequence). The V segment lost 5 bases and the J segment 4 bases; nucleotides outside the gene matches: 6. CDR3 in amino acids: CASSLADPADTQYF. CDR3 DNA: TGTGCCAGCAGTCTAGCGGACCCAGCAGATACGCAGTATTTT.

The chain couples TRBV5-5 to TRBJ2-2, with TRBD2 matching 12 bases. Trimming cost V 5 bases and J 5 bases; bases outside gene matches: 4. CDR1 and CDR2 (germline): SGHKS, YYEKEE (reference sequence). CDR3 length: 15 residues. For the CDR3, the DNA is TGTGCCAGCAGATCTAGCGGGAGGGAGACCGGGGAGCTGTTTTTT. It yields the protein CASRSSGRETGELFF.

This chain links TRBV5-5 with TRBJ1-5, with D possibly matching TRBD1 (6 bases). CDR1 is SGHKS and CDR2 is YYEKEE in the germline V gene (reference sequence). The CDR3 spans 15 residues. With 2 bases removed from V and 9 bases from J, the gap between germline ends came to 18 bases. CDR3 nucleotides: TGTGCCAGCAGCTTAGGGGGGACGACGGGTCTGCCCCAGCATTTT. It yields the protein CASSLGGTTGLPQHF.

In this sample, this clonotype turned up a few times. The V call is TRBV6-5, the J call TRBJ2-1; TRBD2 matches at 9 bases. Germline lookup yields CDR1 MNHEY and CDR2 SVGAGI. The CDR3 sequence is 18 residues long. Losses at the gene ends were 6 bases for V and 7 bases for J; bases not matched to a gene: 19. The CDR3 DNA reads TGTGCCAGCAGCCCTCAACTCGGGGCGGGAGGGCCGCGGAATGAGCAGTTCTTC. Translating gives CASSPQLGAGGPRNEQFF.

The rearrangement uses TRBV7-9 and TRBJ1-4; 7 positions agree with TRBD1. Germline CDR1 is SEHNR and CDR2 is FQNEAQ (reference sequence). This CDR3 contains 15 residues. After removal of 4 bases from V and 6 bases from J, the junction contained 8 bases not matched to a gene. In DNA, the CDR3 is TGTGCCAGCAGCTCCGAGGGGGCGAAGGATGAAAAACTGTTTTTT. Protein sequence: CASSSEGAKDEKLFF.

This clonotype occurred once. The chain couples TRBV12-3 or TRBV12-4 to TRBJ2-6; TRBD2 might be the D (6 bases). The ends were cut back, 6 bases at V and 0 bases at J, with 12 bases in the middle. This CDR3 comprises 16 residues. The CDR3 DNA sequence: TGTGCCAGCAGGGGGACTGTCCGCTCTGGGGCCAACGTCCTGACTTTC. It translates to CASRGTVRSGANVLTF.

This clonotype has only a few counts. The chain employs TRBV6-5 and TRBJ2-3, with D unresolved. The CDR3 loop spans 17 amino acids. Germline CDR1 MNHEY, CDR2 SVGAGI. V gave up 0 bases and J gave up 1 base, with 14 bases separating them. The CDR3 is CASSYSVQIVGTDTQYF. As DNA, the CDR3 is TGTGCCAGCAGTTACTCGGTGCAAATCGTAGGCACAGATACGCAGTATTTT.

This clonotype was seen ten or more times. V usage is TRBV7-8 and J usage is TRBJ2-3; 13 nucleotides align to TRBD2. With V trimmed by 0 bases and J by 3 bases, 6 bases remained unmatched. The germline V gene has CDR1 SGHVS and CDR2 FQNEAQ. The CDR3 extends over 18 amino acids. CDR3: CASSLASGTSGITDTQYF. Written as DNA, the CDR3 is TGTGCCAGCAGCTTAGCTTCCGGGACTAGCGGGATAACAGATACGCAGTATTTT.

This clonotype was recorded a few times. In nucleotides, the CDR3 is TGTGCCAGCAGCTTAGAAAAGGGCCTCGAGCAGTACGTC. Its protein product is CASSLEKGLEQYV. The chain has TRBV7-2 and TRBJ2-7, with unresolved D. Germline values: CDR1 SGHTA, CDR2 FQGNSA. This CDR3 has 13 amino acids. V was clipped by 1 base and J by 6 bases, with 10 bases between them.

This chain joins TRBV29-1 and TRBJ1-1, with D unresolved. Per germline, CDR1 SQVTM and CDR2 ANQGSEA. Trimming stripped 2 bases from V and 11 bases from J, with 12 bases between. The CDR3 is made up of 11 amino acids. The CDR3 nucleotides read TGCAGCGTTGAAATCCCCTGGGCGGCTTTCTTT. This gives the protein CSVEIPWAAFF.

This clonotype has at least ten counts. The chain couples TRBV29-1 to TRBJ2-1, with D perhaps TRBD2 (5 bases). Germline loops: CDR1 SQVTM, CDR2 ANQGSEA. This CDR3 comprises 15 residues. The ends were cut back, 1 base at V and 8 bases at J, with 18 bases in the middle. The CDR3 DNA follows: TGCAGCGTTGAAGGAAAGCGGTGGGCCGTGGATGAGCAGTTCTTC. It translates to CSVEGKRWAVDEQFF.

CDR3 amino acids: CASSVDLAKNIQYF. The CDR3 bases are TGTGCCAGCAGTGTTGACTTAGCCAAAAACATTCAGTACTTC. This chain links TRBV6-1 with TRBJ2-4; D is unclear. Germline V lookup: CDR1 MNHNS, CDR2 SASEGT. The V gene lost 4 bases and the J gene lost 0 bases, with 7 bases spanning the gap. This CDR3 region has 14 residues.

In DNA form, the CDR3 reads TGTGCCAGTAGTATAGAACTAGCGGCATACAATGAGCAGTTCTTC. Residues: CASSIELAAYNEQFF. J is TRBJ2-1 and V is TRBV19, with TRBD2 identical over 8 bases. The V gene end was trimmed by 0 bases and the J gene end by 4 bases; junction bases not matched to a gene: 2. CDR1 is LNHDA, CDR2 SQIVND, per germline (reference sequence). The CDR3 has 15 amino acids.

CDR3 loop: CASTGQETQYF. The CDR3 nucleotides are TGTGCCAGCACCGGTCAAGAGACCCAGTACTTC. The chain recombines TRBV28 with TRBJ2-5, with unresolved D. In germline, CDR1 is MDHEN, CDR2 SYDVKM. V was cut by 7 bases and J by 2 bases, with 5 bases left in between. CDR3 length equals 11 residues. Full variable domain (rest looked up from reference TRBV28 and TRBJ2-5): DVKVTQSSRYLVKRTGEKVFLECVQDMDHENMFWYRQDPGLGLRLIYFSYDVKMKEKGDIPEGYSVSREKKERFSLILESASTNQTSMYLCASTGQETQYFGPGTRLLVL.

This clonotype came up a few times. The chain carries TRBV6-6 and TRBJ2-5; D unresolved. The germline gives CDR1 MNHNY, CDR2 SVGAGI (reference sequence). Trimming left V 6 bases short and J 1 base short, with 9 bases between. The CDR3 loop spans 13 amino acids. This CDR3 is CASRAVVQETQYF. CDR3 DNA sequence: TGTGCCAGCAGGGCGGTAGTCCAAGAGACCCAGTACTTC.

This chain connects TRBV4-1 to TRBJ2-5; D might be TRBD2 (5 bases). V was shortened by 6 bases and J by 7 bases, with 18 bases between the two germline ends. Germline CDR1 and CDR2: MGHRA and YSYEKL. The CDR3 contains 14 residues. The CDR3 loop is CASSLGLPGGTQYF. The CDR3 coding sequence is TGCGCCAGCAGTCTCGGACTTCCCGGCGGGACCCAGTACTTC.

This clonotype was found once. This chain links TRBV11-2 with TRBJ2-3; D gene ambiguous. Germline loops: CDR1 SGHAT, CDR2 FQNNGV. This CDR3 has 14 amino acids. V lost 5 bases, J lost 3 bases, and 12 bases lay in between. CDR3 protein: CASSQVSRTDTQYF. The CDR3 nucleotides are TGTGCCAGCAGCCAAGTATCTAGGACAGATACGCAGTATTTT.

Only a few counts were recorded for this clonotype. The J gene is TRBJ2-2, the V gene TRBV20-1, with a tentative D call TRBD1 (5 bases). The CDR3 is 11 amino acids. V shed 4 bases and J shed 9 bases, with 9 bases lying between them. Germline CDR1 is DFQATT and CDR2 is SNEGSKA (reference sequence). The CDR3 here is CSAKGSRELFF. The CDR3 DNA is TGCAGTGCTAAGGGGTCCAGGGAGCTGTTTTTT.

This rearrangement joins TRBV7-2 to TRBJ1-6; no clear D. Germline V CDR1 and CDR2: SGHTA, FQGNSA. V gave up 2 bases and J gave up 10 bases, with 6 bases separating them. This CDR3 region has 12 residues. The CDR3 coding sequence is TGTGCCAGCAGCTTATATGACTCACCCCTCCACTTT. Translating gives CASSLYDSPLHF.

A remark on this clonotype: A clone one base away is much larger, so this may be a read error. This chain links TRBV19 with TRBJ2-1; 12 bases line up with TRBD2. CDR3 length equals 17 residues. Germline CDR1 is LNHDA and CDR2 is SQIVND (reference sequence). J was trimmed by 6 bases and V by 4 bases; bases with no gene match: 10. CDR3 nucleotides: TGTGCCAGTAGTACTAAACAGACTAGCGGGAGAGGCAATGAGCAGTTCTTC. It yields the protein CASSTKQTSGRGNEQFF.

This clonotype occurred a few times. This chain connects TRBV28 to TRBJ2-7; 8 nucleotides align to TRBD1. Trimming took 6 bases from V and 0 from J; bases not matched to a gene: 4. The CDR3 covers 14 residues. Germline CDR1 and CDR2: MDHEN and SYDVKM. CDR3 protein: CASRDGQGSYEQYF. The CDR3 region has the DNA TGTGCCAGCAGGGACGGACAGGGCTCCTACGAGCAGTACTTC.

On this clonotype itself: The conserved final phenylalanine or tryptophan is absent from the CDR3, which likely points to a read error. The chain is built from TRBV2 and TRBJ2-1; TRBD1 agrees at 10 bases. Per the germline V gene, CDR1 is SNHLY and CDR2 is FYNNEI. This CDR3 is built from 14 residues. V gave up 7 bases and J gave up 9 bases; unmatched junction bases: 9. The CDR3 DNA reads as TGTGCCAGCACGCCGGGGACAGGGGTTGGTGAGCAGTTCTCC. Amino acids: CASTPGTGVGEQFS.

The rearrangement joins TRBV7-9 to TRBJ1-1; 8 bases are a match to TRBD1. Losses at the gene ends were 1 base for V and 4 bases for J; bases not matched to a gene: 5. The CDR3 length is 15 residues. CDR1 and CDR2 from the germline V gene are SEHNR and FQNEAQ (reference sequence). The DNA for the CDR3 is TGTGCCAGCAGCTTAGGAATACAGGGGGGCACTGAAGCTTTCTTT. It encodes CASSLGIQGGTEAFF.

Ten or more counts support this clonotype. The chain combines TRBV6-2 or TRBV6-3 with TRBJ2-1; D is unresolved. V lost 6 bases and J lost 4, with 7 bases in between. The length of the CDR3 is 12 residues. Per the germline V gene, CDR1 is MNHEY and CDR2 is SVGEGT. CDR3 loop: CASSYSYNEQFF. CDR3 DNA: TGTGCCAGCAGCTACAGTTACAATGAGCAGTTCTTC.